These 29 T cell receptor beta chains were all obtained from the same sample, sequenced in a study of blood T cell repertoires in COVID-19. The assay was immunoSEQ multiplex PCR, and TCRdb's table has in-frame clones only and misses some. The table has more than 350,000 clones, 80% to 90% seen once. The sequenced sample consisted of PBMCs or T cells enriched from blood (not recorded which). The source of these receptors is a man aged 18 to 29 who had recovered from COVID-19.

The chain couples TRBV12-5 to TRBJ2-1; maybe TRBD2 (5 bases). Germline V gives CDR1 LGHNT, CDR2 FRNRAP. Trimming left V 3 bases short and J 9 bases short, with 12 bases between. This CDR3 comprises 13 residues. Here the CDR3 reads CASGFRGRSEQFF. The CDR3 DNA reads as TGTGCTAGTGGTTTCCGGGGAAGGAGTGAGCAGTTCTTC.

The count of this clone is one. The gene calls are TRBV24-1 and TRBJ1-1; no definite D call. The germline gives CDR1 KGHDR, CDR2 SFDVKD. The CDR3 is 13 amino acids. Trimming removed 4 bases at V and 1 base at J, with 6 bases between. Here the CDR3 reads CATSENRNTEAFF. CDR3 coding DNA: TGTGCCACCAGTGAGAACAGGAACACTGAAGCTTTCTTT.

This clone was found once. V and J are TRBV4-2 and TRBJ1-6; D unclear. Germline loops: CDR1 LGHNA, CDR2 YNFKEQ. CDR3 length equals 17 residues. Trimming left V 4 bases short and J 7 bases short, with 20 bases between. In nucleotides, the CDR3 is TGTGCCAGCAGCCCTCAACCCCGCGGCGGTGGGAATTCACCCCTCCACTTT. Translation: CASSPQPRGGGNSPLHF.

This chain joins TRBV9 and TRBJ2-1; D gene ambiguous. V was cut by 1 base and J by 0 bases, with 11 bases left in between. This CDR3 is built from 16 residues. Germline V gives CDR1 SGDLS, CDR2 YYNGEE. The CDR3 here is CASSVTGGSSYNEQFF. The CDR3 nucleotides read TGTGCCAGCAGCGTAACTGGCGGCAGCTCCTACAATGAGCAGTTCTTC. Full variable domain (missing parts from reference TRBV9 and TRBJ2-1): DSGVTQTPKHLITATGQRVTLRCSPRSGDLSVYWYQQSLDQGLQFLIQYYNGEERAKGNILERFSAQQFPDLHSELNLSSLELGDSALYFCASSVTGGSSYNEQFFGPGTRLTVL.

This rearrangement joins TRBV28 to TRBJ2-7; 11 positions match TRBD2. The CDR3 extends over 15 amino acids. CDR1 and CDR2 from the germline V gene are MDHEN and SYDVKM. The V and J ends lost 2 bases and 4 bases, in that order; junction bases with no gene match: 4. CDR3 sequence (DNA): TGTGCCAGCAGTTTAGGGCTAGCGGGAGGTTACGAGCAGTACTTC. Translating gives CASSLGLAGGYEQYF.

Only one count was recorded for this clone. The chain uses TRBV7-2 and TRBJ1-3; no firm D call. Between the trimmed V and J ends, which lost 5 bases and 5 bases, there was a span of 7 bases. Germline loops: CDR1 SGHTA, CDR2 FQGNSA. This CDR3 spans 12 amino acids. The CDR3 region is CASSDNRNTIYF. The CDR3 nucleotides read TGTGCCAGCAGCGACAACAGAAACACCATATATTTT.

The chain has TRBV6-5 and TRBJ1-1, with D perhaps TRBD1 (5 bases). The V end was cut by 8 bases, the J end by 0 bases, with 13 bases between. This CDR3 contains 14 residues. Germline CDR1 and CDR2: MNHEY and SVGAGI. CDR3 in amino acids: CASSRTSMNTEAFF. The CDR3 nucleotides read TGTGCCAGCTCGAGGACAAGTATGAACACTGAAGCTTTCTTT.

The CDR3 DNA is TGTGCCAGCAGCTCAGTAACTAGCGGGATTTCTTCAGATACGCAGTATTTT. This translates into CASSSVTSGISSDTQYF. The rearrangement uses TRBV5-8 and TRBJ2-3; 10 bases fit TRBD2. The length of the CDR3 is 17 residues. Germline assignment: CDR1 SGHTS and CDR2 YDEGEE. J was trimmed by 4 bases and V by 3 bases; bases with no gene match: 11.

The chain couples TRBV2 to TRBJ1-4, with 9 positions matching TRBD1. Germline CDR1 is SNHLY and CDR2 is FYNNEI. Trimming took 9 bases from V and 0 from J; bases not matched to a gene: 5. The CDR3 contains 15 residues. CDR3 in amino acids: CASKTGGATNEKLFF. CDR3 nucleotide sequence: TGTGCCAGTAAGACAGGGGGAGCAACTAATGAAAAACTGTTTTTT.

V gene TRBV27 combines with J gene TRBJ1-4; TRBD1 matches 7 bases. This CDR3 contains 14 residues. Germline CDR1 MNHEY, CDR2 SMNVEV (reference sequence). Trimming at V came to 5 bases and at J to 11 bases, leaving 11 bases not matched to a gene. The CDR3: CASSITGVEAKLFF. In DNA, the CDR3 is TGTGCCAGCAGTATTACAGGGGTGGAGGCGAAACTGTTTTTT.

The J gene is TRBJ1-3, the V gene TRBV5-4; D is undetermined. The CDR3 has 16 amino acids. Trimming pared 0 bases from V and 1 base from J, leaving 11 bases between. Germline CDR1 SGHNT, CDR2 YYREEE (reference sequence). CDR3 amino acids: CASSLVSSGSGNTIYF. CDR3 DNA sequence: TGTGCCAGCAGCTTGGTTTCCTCGGGTTCTGGAAACACCATATATTTT.

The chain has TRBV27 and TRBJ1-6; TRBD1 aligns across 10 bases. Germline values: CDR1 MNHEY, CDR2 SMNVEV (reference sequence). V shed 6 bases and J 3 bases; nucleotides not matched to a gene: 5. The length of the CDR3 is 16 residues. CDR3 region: CASSPGQGFYNSPLHF. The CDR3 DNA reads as TGTGCCAGCAGCCCGGGACAGGGGTTCTATAATTCACCCCTCCACTTT.

The CDR3 reads CASSPRNEGVEAFF. The CDR3 DNA sequence: TGTGCCAGCTCACCACGAAACGAGGGGGTGGAAGCTTTCTTT. V gene TRBV18 combines with J gene TRBJ1-1, with a possible D match to TRBD1 (6 bases). The CDR3 consists of 14 residues. V was cut by 1 base and J by 8 bases, with 14 bases left in between. Germline CDR1 is KGHSH and CDR2 is LQKENI.

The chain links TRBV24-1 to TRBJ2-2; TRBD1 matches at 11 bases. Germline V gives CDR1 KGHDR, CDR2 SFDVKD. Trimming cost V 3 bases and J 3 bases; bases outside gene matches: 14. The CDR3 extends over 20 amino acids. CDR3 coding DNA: TGTGCCACCAGTGATCTTCCCCCGGACAGGGGGCTTATAGACACCGGGGAGCTGTTTTTT. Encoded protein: CATSDLPPDRGLIDTGELFF.

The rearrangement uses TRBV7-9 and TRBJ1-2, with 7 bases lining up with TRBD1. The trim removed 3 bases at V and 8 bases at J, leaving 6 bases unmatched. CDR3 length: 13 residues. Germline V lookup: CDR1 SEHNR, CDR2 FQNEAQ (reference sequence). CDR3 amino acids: CASSFSGGEGYTF. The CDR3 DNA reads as TGTGCCAGCAGCTTCTCAGGGGGAGAAGGCTACACCTTC.

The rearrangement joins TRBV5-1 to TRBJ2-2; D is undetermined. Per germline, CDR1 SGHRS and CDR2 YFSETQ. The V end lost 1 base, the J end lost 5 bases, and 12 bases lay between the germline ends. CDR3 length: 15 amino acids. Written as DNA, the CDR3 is TGCGCCAGCAGCTTGAGTACAGTTCTTACCGGGGAGCTGTTTTTT. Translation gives CASSLSTVLTGELFF.

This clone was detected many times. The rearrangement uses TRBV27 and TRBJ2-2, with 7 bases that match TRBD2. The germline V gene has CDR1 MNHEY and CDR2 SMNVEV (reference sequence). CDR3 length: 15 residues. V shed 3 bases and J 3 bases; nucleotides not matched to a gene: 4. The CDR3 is CASSFGGSDTGELFF. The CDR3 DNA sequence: TGTGCCAGCAGTTTTGGCGGGAGTGACACCGGGGAGCTGTTTTTT.

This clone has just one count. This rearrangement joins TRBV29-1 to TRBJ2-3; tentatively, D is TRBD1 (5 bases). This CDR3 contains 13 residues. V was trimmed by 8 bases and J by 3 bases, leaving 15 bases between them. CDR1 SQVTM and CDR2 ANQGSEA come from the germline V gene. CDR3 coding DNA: TGCAGCTTAAAGGGCAGGGTAACAGATACGCAGTATTTT. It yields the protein CSLKGRVTDTQYF.

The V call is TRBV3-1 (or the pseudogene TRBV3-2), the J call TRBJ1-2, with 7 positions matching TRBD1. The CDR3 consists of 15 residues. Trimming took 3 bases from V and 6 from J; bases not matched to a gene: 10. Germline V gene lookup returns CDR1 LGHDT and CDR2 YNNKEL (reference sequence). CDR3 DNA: TGTGCCAGCAGCCAGGCCTACAGGGGTTATAATGGCTACACCTTC. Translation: CASSQAYRGYNGYTF.

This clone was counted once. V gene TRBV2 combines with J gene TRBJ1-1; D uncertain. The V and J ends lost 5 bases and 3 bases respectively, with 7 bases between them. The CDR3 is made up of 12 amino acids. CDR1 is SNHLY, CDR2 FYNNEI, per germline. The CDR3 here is CASSSGYTEAFF. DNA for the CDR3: TGTGCCAGCAGTTCAGGTTACACTGAAGCTTTCTTT.

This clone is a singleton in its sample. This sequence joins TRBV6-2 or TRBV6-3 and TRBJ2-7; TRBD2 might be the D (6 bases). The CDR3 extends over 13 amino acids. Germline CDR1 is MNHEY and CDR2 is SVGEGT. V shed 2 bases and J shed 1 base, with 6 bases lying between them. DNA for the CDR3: TGTGCCAGCAGTTACGCGGGATCCTACGAGCAGTACTTC. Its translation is CASSYAGSYEQYF.

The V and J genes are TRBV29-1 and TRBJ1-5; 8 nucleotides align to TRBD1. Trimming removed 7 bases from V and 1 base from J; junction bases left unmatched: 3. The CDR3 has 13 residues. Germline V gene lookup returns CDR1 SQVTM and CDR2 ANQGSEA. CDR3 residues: CSAGQASNQPQHF. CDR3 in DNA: TGCAGCGCGGGACAGGCGAGCAATCAGCCCCAGCATTTT.

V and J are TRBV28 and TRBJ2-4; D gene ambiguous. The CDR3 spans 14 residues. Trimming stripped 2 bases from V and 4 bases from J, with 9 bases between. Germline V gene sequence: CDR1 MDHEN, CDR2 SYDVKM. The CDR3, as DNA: TGTGCCAGCAGTTTACTTTCGCGGAAAAACATTCAGTACTTC. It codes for CASSLLSRKNIQYF.

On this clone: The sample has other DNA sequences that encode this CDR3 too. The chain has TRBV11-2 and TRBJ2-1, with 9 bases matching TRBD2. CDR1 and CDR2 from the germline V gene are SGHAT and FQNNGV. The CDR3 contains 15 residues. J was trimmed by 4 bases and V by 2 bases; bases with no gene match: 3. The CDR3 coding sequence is TGTGCCAGCAGCTTACTGCGGGGGGGTTACAATGAGCAGTTCTTC. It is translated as CASSLLRGGYNEQFF.

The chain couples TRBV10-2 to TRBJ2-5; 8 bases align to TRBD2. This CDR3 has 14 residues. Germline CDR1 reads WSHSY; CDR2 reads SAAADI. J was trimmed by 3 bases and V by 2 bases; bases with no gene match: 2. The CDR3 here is CASSERGGKETQYF. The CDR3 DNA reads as TGCGCCAGCAGTGAGCGGGGGGGGAAAGAGACCCAGTACTTC.

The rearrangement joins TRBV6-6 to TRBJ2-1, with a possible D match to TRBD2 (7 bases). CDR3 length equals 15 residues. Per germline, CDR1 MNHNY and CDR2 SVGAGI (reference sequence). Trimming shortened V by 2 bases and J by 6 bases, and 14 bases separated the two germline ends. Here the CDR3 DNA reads TGTGCCAGCAGTTACAGGGGGGGGTCCAGCAATGAGCAGTTCTTC. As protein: CASSYRGGSSNEQFF.

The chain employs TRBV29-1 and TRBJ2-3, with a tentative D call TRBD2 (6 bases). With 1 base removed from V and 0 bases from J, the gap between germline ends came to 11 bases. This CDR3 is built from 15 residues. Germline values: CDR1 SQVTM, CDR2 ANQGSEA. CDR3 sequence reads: CSVEGGGTSTDTQYF. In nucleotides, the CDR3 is TGCAGCGTTGAAGGGGGTGGGACTAGCACAGATACGCAGTATTTT.

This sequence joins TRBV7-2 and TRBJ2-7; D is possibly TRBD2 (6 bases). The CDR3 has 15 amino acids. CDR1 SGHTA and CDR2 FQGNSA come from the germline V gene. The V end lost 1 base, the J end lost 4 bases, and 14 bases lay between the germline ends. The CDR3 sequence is CASSLGKGTLYEQYF. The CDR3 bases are TGTGCCAGCAGCTTAGGAAAAGGGACTCTTTACGAGCAGTACTTC.

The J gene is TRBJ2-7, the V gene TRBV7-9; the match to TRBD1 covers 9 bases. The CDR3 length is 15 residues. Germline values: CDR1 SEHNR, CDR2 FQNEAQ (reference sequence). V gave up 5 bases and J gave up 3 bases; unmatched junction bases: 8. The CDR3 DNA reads TGTGCCAGCAGCACCGGGACAGGGCCGAGCTACGAGCAGTACTTC. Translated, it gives CASSTGTGPSYEQYF.